These T cell receptor beta chains were read from a single sample in a study of blood T cell repertoires in COVID-19. The data were produced by immunoSEQ multiplex PCR, yet TCRdb's version contains in-frame clones alone and is incomplete. Of about 280,000 clones in the sample, approximately 81% were seen once. The sample comprised PBMCs or T cells enriched from blood (not recorded which). The source of these receptors is a woman aged 45-59 years who had recovered from COVID-19. Both conserved end residues are part of each CDR3. The D gene is left open where the match is weak. A row's size may be missing; if present it is once, few, many or a size class.

- | TRBJ1-5 | - | TRBV30 | CAWSQTNLGGPQHF | TGTGCCTGGAGTCAAACTAACCTGGGAGGGCCCCAGCATTTT
- | TRBJ1-1 | - | TRBV7-2 | CASSGRDGLNTEAFF | TGTGCCAGCAGCGGGAGGGACGGATTGAACACTGAAGCTTTCTTT
- | TRBJ1-1 | TRBD1 | TRBV6-5 | CASSRTGRFTEAFF | TGTGCCAGCAGCCGGACAGGGCGATTTACTGAAGCTTTCTTT
- | TRBJ2-5 | - | TRBV5-4 | CASSLEGGPKTQYF | TGTGCCAGCAGCTTGGAGGGGGGGCCGAAGACCCAGTACTTC
once | TRBJ2-1 | TRBD2 | TRBV13 | CASSPRRRGVSGVSYNEQFF | TGTGCCAGCAGCCCGCGGCGTCGGGGGGTATCAGGAGTCTCCTACAATGAGCAGTTCTTC
- | TRBJ1-3 | - | TRBV19 | CASNIGNTIYF | TGTGCCAGTAACATAGGAAACACCATATATTTT
- | TRBJ1-3 | - | TRBV9 | CASSASTVNTIYF | TGTGCCAGCAGCGCTTCGACAGTCAACACCATATATTTT
- | TRBJ2-5 | TRBD2 | TRBV7-2 | CASSSSGRRAQYF | TGTGCCAGCAGCTCTAGCGGGCGTAGGGCCCAGTACTTC
- | TRBJ2-1 | TRBD2 | TRBV11-3 | CASSSRLAADEQFF | TGTGCCAGCAGCTCAAGACTAGCGGCCGATGAGCAGTTCTTC
- | TRBJ1-1 | - | TRBV7-3 | CASSQGQNTEAFF | TGTGCCAGCAGTCAGGGACAGAACACTGAAGCTTTCTTT
once | TRBJ2-7 | - | TRBV30 | CAWSVGLVQVHEQYF | TGTGCCTGGAGTGTAGGATTAGTACAGGTGCACGAGCAGTACTTC
once | TRBJ2-6 | TRBD1 | TRBV30 | CAWKGAGSGANVLTF | TGTGCCTGGAAGGGGGCAGGCTCTGGGGCCAACGTCCTGACTTTC
- | TRBJ1-6 | TRBD1 | TRBV19 | CASSILGQGGKAPLHF | TGTGCCAGTAGTATACTCGGACAGGGTGGAAAGGCACCCCTCCACTTT
- | TRBJ2-3 | - | TRBV7-7 | CASSLGGTRTDTQYF | TGTGCCAGCAGCTTAGGGGGGACAAGGACAGATACGCAGTATTTT
- | TRBJ1-5 | - | TRBV20-1 | CSASTGNLNQPQHF | TGCAGTGCTAGTACGGGAAACCTCAATCAGCCCCAGCATTTT
once | TRBJ1-6 | - | TRBV12-3/TRBV12-4 | CASSLGRGPLHF | TGTGCCAGCAGTTTAGGAAGGGGGCCCCTCCACTTT
- | TRBJ2-2 | TRBD1 | TRBV9 | CASSVRGQGGELFF | TGTGCCAGCAGCGTCAGGGGGCAAGGCGGGGAGCTGTTTTTT
once | TRBJ1-6 | - | TRBV15 | CATSRALGESSPLHF | TGTGCCACCAGCAGAGCTTTAGGGGAAAGTTCACCCCTCCACTTT
- | TRBJ1-4 | - | TRBV5-4 | CASSPTQNNEKLFF | TGTGCCAGCAGCCCGACACAGAATAATGAAAAACTGTTTTTT
- | TRBJ2-7 | TRBD2 | TRBV12-3/TRBV12-4 | CASRSGGAYEQYF | TGTGCCAGCAGAAGCGGGGGGGCCTACGAGCAGTACTTC
- | TRBJ1-6 | - | TRBV7-3 | CASSPVGGGNSPLHF | TGTGCCAGCAGCCCGGTGGGGGGAGGTAATTCACCCCTCCACTTT
- | TRBJ1-5 | - | TRBV27 | CASSFHRDNQPQHF | TGTGCCAGCAGTTTTCACAGGGATAATCAGCCCCAGCATTTT
- | TRBJ1-1 | TRBD1 | TRBV28 | CATGGHMNTEAFF | TGTGCCACAGGGGGCCACATGAACACTGAAGCTTTCTTT
- | TRBJ2-3 | TRBD2 | TRBV2 | CASSGLAGFTSTDTQYF | TGTGCCAGCAGCGGACTAGCGGGATTCACAAGCACAGATACGCAGTATTTT
- | TRBJ2-7 | - | TRBV7-2 | CASSPTVRGLVLYEQYF | TGTGCCAGCAGCCCAACTGTTCGAGGGCTGGTACTCTACGAGCAGTACTTC
once | TRBJ2-3 | TRBD2 | TRBV7-8 | CASNFGAGSTDTQYF | TGTGCCAGCAACTTCGGAGCGGGGAGCACAGATACGCAGTATTTT
- | TRBJ2-1 | - | TRBV15 | CATSRGRRGGFSYNEQFF | TGTGCCACCAGCAGAGGCCGTAGAGGCGGATTTTCCTACAATGAGCAGTTCTTC
- | TRBJ1-2 | - | TRBV4-1 | CASSQIPKWSGEGGYGYTF | TGCGCCAGCAGCCAAATACCAAAGTGGTCGGGGGAAGGAGGGTATGGCTACACCTTC
- | TRBJ1-5 | - | TRBV15 | CATSRDRGGYQPQHF | TGTGCCACCAGCAGAGATCGGGGGGGCTATCAGCCCCAGCATTTT
- | TRBJ2-2 | - | TRBV7-2 | CASSTELTGELFF | TGTGCCAGCAGCACCGAGTTGACCGGGGAGCTGTTTTTT
- | TRBJ1-3 | - | TRBV29-1 | CSVTVRGAGNTIYF | TGCAGCGTTACCGTTCGGGGGGCTGGAAACACCATATATTTT
- | TRBJ1-4 | TRBD1 | TRBV5-8 | CASSLGGQGKEKLFF | TGTGCCAGCTCCTTGGGGGGACAGGGGAAGGAAAAACTGTTTTTT
- | TRBJ2-7 | - | TRBV3-1/TRBV3-2 | CASSPTAAASPYEQYF | TGTGCCAGCAGCCCGACTGCTGCAGCTTCTCCCTACGAGCAGTACTTC
- | TRBJ1-4 | - | TRBV5-1 | CASSLQSATNEKLFF | TGCGCCAGCAGCTTACAATCCGCAACTAATGAAAAACTGTTTTTT
- | TRBJ2-3 | - | TRBV7-3 | CASSSKGQTSTDTQYF | TGTGCCAGCAGCTCCAAAGGACAGACTAGCACAGATACGCAGTATTTT
few | TRBJ2-1 | TRBD1 | TRBV28 | CASSHGTDYNEQFF | TGTGCCAGCAGTCACGGGACAGATTACAATGAGCAGTTCTTC
- | TRBJ2-3 | - | TRBV7-3 | CASSLTILGGTDTQYF | TGTGCCAGCAGCTTGACTATATTAGGAGGCACAGATACGCAGTATTTT
- | TRBJ2-1 | TRBD1 | TRBV5-1 | CASSQPRDSNSYNEQFF | TGCGCCAGCAGCCAGCCCCGGGACAGCAACTCCTACAATGAGCAGTTCTTC
- | TRBJ2-2 | - | TRBV6-1 | CASSEIQANTGELFF | TGTGCCAGCAGTGAAATCCAAGCAAACACCGGGGAGCTGTTTTTT
- | TRBJ1-2 | - | TRBV7-9 | CASNPPGSRGYTF | TGTGCCAGCAACCCCCCGGGTAGCAGAGGCTACACCTTC
- | TRBJ2-2 | - | TRBV5-1 | CASSPRQAKGSGELFF | TGCGCCAGCAGCCCGAGACAGGCCAAGGGGTCCGGGGAGCTGTTTTTT
few | TRBJ2-7 | - | TRBV18 | CASSPLTGSYEQYF | TGTGCCAGCTCACCACTGACTGGCTCCTACGAGCAGTACTTC
- | TRBJ1-1 | - | TRBV29-1 | CSVARTAGTEAFF | TGCAGCGTGGCTCGGACAGCTGGCACTGAAGCTTTCTTT
- | TRBJ1-3 | - | TRBV6-2/TRBV6-3 | CASSTADQGIRNTIYF | TGTGCCAGCAGTACCGCCGACCAGGGGATTAGAAACACCATATATTTT
- | TRBJ2-1 | TRBD1 | TRBV9 | CASSPTGISYNEQFF | TGTGCCAGCAGCCCGACAGGGATCTCCTACAATGAGCAGTTCTTC
- | TRBJ1-2 | TRBD1 | TRBV5-5 | CASSLERQGAQGGYTF | TGTGCCAGCAGCTTGGAAAGACAGGGGGCACAAGGTGGCTACACCTTC